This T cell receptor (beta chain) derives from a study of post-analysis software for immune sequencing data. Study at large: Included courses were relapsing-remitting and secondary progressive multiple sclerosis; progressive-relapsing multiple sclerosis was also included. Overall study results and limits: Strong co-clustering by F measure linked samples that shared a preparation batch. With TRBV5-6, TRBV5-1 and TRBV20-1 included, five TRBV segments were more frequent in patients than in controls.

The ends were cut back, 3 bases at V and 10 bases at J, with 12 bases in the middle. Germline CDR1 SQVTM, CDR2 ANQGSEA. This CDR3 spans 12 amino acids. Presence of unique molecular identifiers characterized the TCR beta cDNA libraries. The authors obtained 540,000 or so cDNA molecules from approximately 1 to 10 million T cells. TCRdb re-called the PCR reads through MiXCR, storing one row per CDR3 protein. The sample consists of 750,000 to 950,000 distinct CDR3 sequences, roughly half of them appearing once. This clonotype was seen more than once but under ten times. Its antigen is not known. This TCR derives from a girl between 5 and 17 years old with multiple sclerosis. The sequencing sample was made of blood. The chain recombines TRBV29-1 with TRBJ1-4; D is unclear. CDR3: CSVEALPGKLFF. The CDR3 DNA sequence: TGCAGCGTTGAGGCGCTCCCAGGAAAACTGTTTTTT.